This entry lists 29 T cell receptor beta chains sequenced from one sample in a study of identical twins. TCRdb re-derived calls from the 5' RACE reads in MiXCR, one entry per CDR3 protein. The sample holds 1.5 million or so distinct CDR3 sequences, about 32% seen once. The sequenced sample consisted of cord blood. All receptors derive from a newborn girl in good health.

The table lists this clonotype with a few counts. The rearrangement links TRBV5-1 to TRBJ2-7, with 11 bases lining up with TRBD2. The CDR3 totals 15 residues. Germline lookup yields CDR1 SGHRS and CDR2 YFSETQ. The V and J ends lost 4 bases and 2 bases, in that order; junction bases with no gene match: 5. CDR3 DNA: TGCGCCAGCAGCACTGAGACTAGCGGGGCCTACGAGCAGTACTTC. Translation gives CASSTETSGAYEQYF.

There are a few counts of this clonotype. The chain employs TRBV25-1 and TRBJ2-7, with D perhaps assigned TRBD1 or TRBD2 (5 bases each). The CDR3 covers 12 residues. V dropped 7 bases and J dropped 10 bases, with 17 bases sitting between them. The V gene's germline CDR1 is MGHDK and CDR2 SYGVNS. In DNA, the CDR3 is TGTGCCAGCACCGACTCCTCAGGGAGCCAGTACTTC. Its protein is CASTDSSGSQYF.

The sample holds a few counts of this clonotype. The chain uses TRBV29-1 and TRBJ2-1; 9 bases align to TRBD1. Germline V gives CDR1 SQVTM, CDR2 ANQGSEA. The CDR3 contains 14 residues. With 5 bases clipped from V and 4 bases from J, the junction kept 6 bases outside the gene matches. CDR3 in amino acids: CSVSPGQGYNEQFF. CDR3 nucleotide sequence: TGCAGCGTTTCGCCGGGACAGGGTTACAATGAGCAGTTCTTC.

The CDR3 DNA follows: TGTGCCATCAACCCGACAGGGCGGGACTATGGCTACACCTTC. Protein sequence: CAINPTGRDYGYTF. The chain couples TRBV10-3 to TRBJ1-2, with TRBD1 identical over 7 bases. J lost 3 bases, V lost 7 bases, and 8 bases had no gene match. Germline lookup yields CDR1 ENHRY and CDR2 SYGVKD. The CDR3 has 14 residues.

This chain joins TRBV7-2 and TRBJ2-1, with 8 bases that match TRBD2. The V gene's germline CDR1 is SGHTA and CDR2 FQGNSA. V was pared by 5 bases and J by 0 bases, with 9 bases of the junction left unmatched. The CDR3 sequence is 17 residues long. CDR3 amino acids: CASSPYTGGLSYNEQFF. The CDR3 DNA is TGTGCCAGCAGCCCGTACACGGGGGGGCTCTCCTACAATGAGCAGTTCTTC.

The sample holds a few counts of this clonotype. The chain recombines TRBV9 with TRBJ2-7; the match to TRBD2 covers 12 bases. V shed 0 bases, J shed 4 bases, and the junction held 2 bases outside the gene matches. CDR1 SGDLS and CDR2 YYNGEE come from the germline V gene. The CDR3 is 15 residues long. The CDR3 here is CASSVGGLAGYEQYF. The DNA of the CDR3 is TGTGCCAGCAGCGTAGGCGGACTAGCGGGGTACGAGCAGTACTTC.

The chain is built from TRBV29-1 and TRBJ2-3, with 12 bases lining up with TRBD2. J lost 3 bases, V lost 4 bases, and 5 bases had no gene match. The CDR3 runs to 15 residues. Germline loops: CDR1 SQVTM, CDR2 ANQGSEA. CDR3 in amino acids: CSVGALAGGTDTQYF. CDR3 in DNA: TGCAGCGTTGGAGCGCTAGCGGGAGGGACAGATACGCAGTATTTT.

This chain uses TRBV6-2 or TRBV6-3 with TRBJ2-3; 8 nucleotides line up with TRBD2. J was trimmed by 1 base and V by 2 bases; bases with no gene match: 2. Per the germline V gene, CDR1 is MNHEY and CDR2 is SVGEGT. This CDR3 has 15 amino acids. CDR3 bases: TGTGCCAGCAGTTACCGGCGGGGGGGCACAGATACGCAGTATTTT. This sequence encodes CASSYRRGGTDTQYF.

The gene calls are TRBV11-3 and TRBJ1-5; D is unclear. This CDR3 comprises 15 residues. The germline CDR1 and CDR2 sequences are SGHNT and YENEEA. Trimming took off 5 bases at V and 6 bases at J, with 17 bases between the two ends. The CDR3 sequence is CASSRLSEGSQPQHF. The CDR3, as DNA: TGTGCCAGCAGCCGCTTAAGTGAGGGTAGTCAGCCCCAGCATTTT.

The chain employs TRBV11-2 and TRBJ1-6; D may be TRBD1 (6 bases). V was cut by 0 bases and J by 9 bases, with 18 bases left in between. The CDR3 is 17 amino acids. The germline gives CDR1 SGHAT, CDR2 FQNNGV. CDR3 protein: CASSLDPAGAVGSPLHF. CDR3 in DNA: TGTGCCAGCAGCTTAGATCCTGCAGGGGCGGTTGGTTCACCCCTCCACTTT.

The V and J genes are TRBV20-1 and TRBJ2-1, with 9 bases that match TRBD2. The CDR3 consists of 14 residues. V was pared by 0 bases and J by 12 bases, with 9 bases of the junction left unmatched. Germline assignment: CDR1 DFQATT and CDR2 SNEGSKA (reference sequence). The CDR3 region is CSARDSELAGRQFF. In nucleotides, the CDR3 is TGCAGTGCTAGAGACTCCGAGCTAGCGGGACGGCAGTTCTTC.

The chain links TRBV6-5 to TRBJ2-1; D gene uncertain. The CDR3 contains 15 residues. Trimming removed 0 bases at V and 4 bases at J, with 10 bases between. From germline, CDR1 is MNHEY and CDR2 SVGAGI. CDR3 sequence: CASSYSTTAYNEQFF. DNA for the CDR3: TGTGCCAGCAGTTACTCGACAACCGCTTACAATGAGCAGTTCTTC.

There are a few counts of this clonotype. The chain employs TRBV2 and TRBJ2-3; a possible D gene is TRBD1 (6 bases). Germline V gene data show CDR1 as SNHLY and CDR2 as FYNNEI. The CDR3 sequence is 15 residues long. V dropped 3 bases and J dropped 2 bases, with 12 bases sitting between them. In nucleotides, the CDR3 is TGTGCCAGCAGTGATGGGGGCTTCAACACAGATACGCAGTATTTT. Amino acid sequence: CASSDGGFNTDTQYF.

This clonotype was picked up a small number of times. This rearrangement joins TRBV7-2 to TRBJ2-7; perhaps D is TRBD1 or TRBD2 (5 bases each). CDR1 and CDR2 from the germline V gene are SGHTA and FQGNSA. The CDR3 has 17 residues. Trimming took off 2 bases at V and 0 bases at J, with 17 bases between the two ends. The DNA for the CDR3 is TGTGCCAGCAGCTTAAAGGGACCCCATTCCATCTCCTACGAGCAGTACTTC. Its translation: CASSLKGPHSISYEQYF.

There are a few counts of this clonotype. The genes are TRBV4-1 and TRBJ1-1, with 11 bases aligning to TRBD1. The J segment lost 5 bases and the V segment lost 1 base, leaving 12 bases of the junction unmatched. Looked up from germline, CDR1 is MGHRA and CDR2 is YSYEKL. This CDR3 is 18 amino acids long. The CDR3 is CASSQGLVSDRGQTEAFF. CDR3 bases: TGCGCCAGCAGCCAAGGTCTCGTATCGGACAGGGGGCAAACTGAAGCTTTCTTT.

The chain employs TRBV6-5 and TRBJ2-7; 12 nucleotides match TRBD2. The CDR3 is made up of 18 amino acids. V gave up 4 bases and J gave up 1 base; unmatched junction bases: 11. Germline CDR1 reads MNHEY; CDR2 reads SVGAGI. The CDR3 DNA reads as TGTGCCAGCAGTTGGGAGGGTAGACTAGCGGGAGAATCCTACGAGCAGTACTTC. This encodes CASSWEGRLAGESYEQYF.

The chain employs TRBV12-3 or TRBV12-4 and TRBJ2-2; D gene uncertain. Trimming took off 6 bases at V and 5 bases at J, with 7 bases between the two ends. The CDR3 is 12 residues long. The DNA for the CDR3 is TGTGCCAGCAGCCCGGAAACCGGGGAGCTGTTTTTT. As protein: CASSPETGELFF.

V gene TRBV28 combines with J gene TRBJ2-7; TRBD2 matches at 7 bases. The CDR3 is 13 amino acids. Per germline, CDR1 MDHEN and CDR2 SYDVKM. V trimming: 8 bases; J trimming: 4 bases; junction bases outside the gene matches: 8. For the CDR3, the DNA is TGTGCCAGCCATCGACCGGGAGGATACGAGCAGTACTTC. Protein sequence: CASHRPGGYEQYF.

The sample holds one count of this clonotype. V gene TRBV20-1 combines with J gene TRBJ2-1, with unresolved D. Trimming took off 3 bases at V and 7 bases at J, with 16 bases between the two ends. CDR1 DFQATT and CDR2 SNEGSKA come from the germline V gene (reference sequence). The CDR3 totals 14 residues. CDR3 nucleotide sequence: TGCAGTGCTAGCGCATCATTATTGGAAAATGAGCAGTTCTTC. Amino acid sequence: CSASASLLENEQFF.

V usage is TRBV27 and J usage is TRBJ1-6; D is unclear. V dropped 6 bases and J dropped 7 bases, with 16 bases sitting between them. The CDR3 contains 15 residues. Looked up from germline, CDR1 is MNHEY and CDR2 is SMNVEV (reference sequence). CDR3 amino acids: CASRTRRAWNSPLHF. The CDR3 DNA sequence: TGTGCCAGCAGAACCCGCCGGGCCTGGAATTCACCCCTCCACTTT.

The table lists this clonotype with many counts. V usage is TRBV20-1 and J usage is TRBJ2-4; 8 positions match TRBD2. The CDR3 loop spans 19 amino acids. The V gene end was trimmed by 0 bases and the J gene end by 0 bases; junction bases not matched to a gene: 13. Germline V CDR1 and CDR2: DFQATT, SNEGSKA (reference sequence). Written as DNA, the CDR3 is TGCAGTGCTAGAGATCAGGAGCGGGGGCCCCCAGTAGCCAAAAACATTCAGTACTTC. Protein: CSARDQERGPPVAKNIQYF.

The chain is built from TRBV2 and TRBJ2-7, with D possibly being TRBD1 (5 bases). The length of the CDR3 is 11 residues. The V and J ends lost 7 bases and 5 bases respectively, with 9 bases between them. CDR1 and CDR2 from the germline V gene are SNHLY and FYNNEI. CDR3 in DNA: TGTGCCAGCACTTACAGGCACGAGCAGTACTTC. It is translated as CASTYRHEQYF.

This clonotype has a count of ten or more. The chain links TRBV6-5 to TRBJ2-5; D is ambiguous. Germline V gene data show CDR1 as MNHEY and CDR2 as SVGAGI. V was trimmed by 6 bases and J by 4 bases, leaving 9 bases between them. This CDR3 has 12 amino acids. The CDR3 region has the DNA TGTGCCAGCAGCAAAAGTAGAGAGACCCAGTACTTC. It yields the protein CASSKSRETQYF.

Only a few counts were recorded for this clonotype. The V gene is TRBV11-2, the J gene TRBJ2-7, with 10 bases aligning to TRBD2. The CDR3 loop spans 16 amino acids. Germline CDR1 reads SGHAT; CDR2 reads FQNNGV. After removal of 5 bases from V and 7 bases from J, the junction contained 14 bases not matched to a gene. The CDR3 DNA is TGTGCCAGCAGCCCTAGCGGGAGTACCTCCTACAATGAGCAGTACTTC. Translation gives CASSPSGSTSYNEQYF.

This clonotype was seen only a few times. The chain uses TRBV2 and TRBJ2-7; no reliable D call. The germline V and J ends were trimmed by 6 bases and 1 base, with 10 bases remaining between them. The germline V gene encodes CDR1 SNHLY and CDR2 FYNNEI. The CDR3 loop spans 13 amino acids. The CDR3 reads CASRTPVSYEQYF. CDR3 bases: TGTGCCAGCAGGACCCCAGTATCCTACGAGCAGTACTTC.

In its sample, this clonotype was seen many times. This chain uses TRBV6-8 with TRBJ2-7; D is uncertain. The CDR3 loop spans 11 amino acids. Deletions cut 2 bases from V and 10 bases from J, with 9 bases between. Per germline, CDR1 MNHGY and CDR2 SAAAGT. The CDR3 protein is CASSYNNSQYF. CDR3 nucleotide sequence: TGTGCCAGCAGTTACAACAATTCACAGTACTTC.

V is TRBV20-1 and J is TRBJ1-6; possibly TRBD1 for D (6 bases). Per the germline V gene, CDR1 is DFQATT and CDR2 is SNEGSKA (reference sequence). There are 13 residues in the CDR3. Deletions cut 6 bases from V and 9 bases from J, with 15 bases between. The CDR3 DNA reads as TGCAGTGCGCGACAGGAGATGGGTTCACCCCTCCACTTT. This codes for CSARQEMGSPLHF.

As to this clonotype: One base away lies a much larger clone, so this may be a sequencing read error. The V gene is TRBV20-1, the J gene TRBJ2-7; D possibly uses TRBD1 or TRBD2 (5 bases each). The germline gives CDR1 DFQATT, CDR2 SNEGSKA (reference sequence). There are 14 residues in the CDR3. CDR3 bases: TGCGGTGCTAGAGAGGGGTCGGCCGATAGGGAGCAGTACTTC. Translating gives CGAREGSADREQYF.

A few counts support this clonotype. The CDR3 sequence is CASSYGPGDEQFF. CDR3 sequence (DNA): TGTGCCAGCAGTTACGGGCCCGGGGATGAGCAGTTCTTC. The chain uses TRBV28 and TRBJ2-1; weak D call: TRBD2 (5 bases). Deletions cut 4 bases from V and 8 bases from J, with 12 bases between. There are 13 residues in the CDR3. The germline CDR1 and CDR2 sequences are MDHEN and SYDVKM.